This TCR beta chain is drawn from a study of T cells in Graves' hyperthyroidism and ophthalmopathy. Findings and caveats of the study: Ophthalmopathy and stable hyperthyroidism were told apart by a 13 V-J model.

The CDR3 regions of TCR beta were amplified from RNA transcripts. The HTBI primer set drove a first-round RT-PCR of the TCR CDR3. TCRdb reanalysed the multiplex PCR reads using MiXCR and keeps one entry per CDR3 protein. The sample shows about half a million distinct CDR3 sequences, roughly a quarter of them seen only once. Notes on this clonotype: What it binds is not known.

The CDR3 has 15 residues. Trimming cost V 2 bases and J 3 bases; bases outside gene matches: 5. CDR1 is MDHEN and CDR2 is SYDVKM in the germline V gene. Disease lasting under 3 months, a NOSPECS grade of at least 4, and a Clinical Activity Score of at least 3 were features of the ophthalmopathy patients. On the basis of clinical symptoms, serum thyroxine and TRAb, thyroid ultrasound and orbital computed tomography, diagnoses were made. PBMCs were sourced from more than 7.5 ml fresh peripheral blood. Sequencing was done on a sample of blood. This clonotype was obtained from a woman aged 25 to 39 with Graves' ophthalmopathy. The chain is built from TRBV28 and TRBJ1-2, with 8 bases lining up with TRBD1. The DNA for the CDR3 is TGTGCCAGCAGTTTACGGGACAGGAGGCACTATGGCTACACCTTC. It translates to CASSLRDRRHYGYTF.